The 27 T cell receptor beta chains given below trace back to one sample, sequenced in a study of cytomegalovirus exposure and HLA in healthy donors. Vbeta (60) and Jbeta (13) primers were used in the PCR. Clones were read by immunoSEQ multiplex PCR, and TCRdb kept only the in-frame ones, dropping some. The sample records some 130,000 clones, 85% to 90% being singletons. Specimen: PBMCs. The receptors come from a woman in her twenties or thirties in good health and CMV-seropositive.

The chain couples TRBV5-1 to TRBJ1-5, with TRBD1 identical over 8 bases. CDR1 is SGHRS and CDR2 is YFSETQ in the germline V gene. The CDR3 covers 15 residues. After removal of 3 bases from V and 0 bases from J, the junction contained 2 bases not matched to a gene. The CDR3 DNA reads as TGCGCCAGCAGCTACCAGGGGGCTAGCAATCAGCCCCAGCATTTT. It yields the protein CASSYQGASNQPQHF.

The gene calls are TRBV27 and TRBJ2-3; D possibly corresponds to TRBD2 (5 bases). Germline CDR1 MNHEY, CDR2 SMNVEV (reference sequence). Trimming removed 2 bases at V and 4 bases at J, with 10 bases between. This CDR3 comprises 14 residues. The CDR3 bases are TGTGCCAGCAGTTTAGAGCTAGCTGCAGATACGCAGTATTTT. Its translation: CASSLELAADTQYF.

V and J are TRBV30 and TRBJ1-3, with D unclear. CDR1 is GTSNPN and CDR2 is SVGIG in the germline V gene (reference sequence). Trimming shortened V by 0 bases and J by 7 bases, and 10 bases separated the two germline ends. The CDR3 has 13 amino acids. CDR3 nucleotides: TGTGCCTGGAGTGTAGGAGGGCCCAACACCATATATTTT. Translation gives CAWSVGGPNTIYF.

The chain joins TRBV28 to TRBJ2-7; TRBD1 agrees at 11 bases. The J segment lost 4 bases and the V segment lost 7 bases, leaving 12 bases of the junction unmatched. Germline lookup yields CDR1 MDHEN and CDR2 SYDVKM. The CDR3 length is 16 residues. The CDR3 DNA sequence: TGTGCCAGCAACGAAAATTCGGGACAGGGGGAATACGAGCAGTACTTC. Its protein product is CASNENSGQGEYEQYF.

The chain recombines TRBV11-3 with TRBJ2-3; TRBD2 might be the D (7 bases). Trimming cost V 5 bases and J 2 bases, with 17 bases left between them. The length of the CDR3 is 16 residues. Germline V CDR1 and CDR2: SGHNT, YENEEA. CDR3 in DNA: TGTGCCAGCAGCCCCTTGAGGGGGGGACCCACAGATACGCAGTATTTT. It is translated as CASSPLRGGPTDTQYF.

The CDR3 loop is CASSPGGITEAFF. CDR3 in DNA: TGTGCCAGCAGTCCCGGAGGGATCACTGAAGCTTTCTTT. The rearrangement uses TRBV11-2 and TRBJ1-1; D remains ambiguous. Germline loops: CDR1 SGHAT, CDR2 FQNNGV. This CDR3 region has 13 residues. The V and J ends lost 6 bases and 4 bases respectively, with 12 bases between them.

The chain links TRBV5-1 to TRBJ1-1, with 9 nucleotides matching TRBD1. The V gene's germline CDR1 is SGHRS and CDR2 YFSETQ. V lost 0 bases to trimming and J lost 7 bases; unmatched junction nucleotides: 4. The length of the CDR3 is 14 residues. CDR3 in DNA: TGCGCCAGCAGCTTGGCCGGGACAGGGATTGAAGCTTTCTTT. Amino acids: CASSLAGTGIEAFF.

J is TRBJ2-5 and V is TRBV9; weak D call: TRBD2 (6 bases). The germline gives CDR1 SGDLS, CDR2 YYNGEE. This CDR3 is 14 amino acids long. Deletions cut 3 bases from V and 2 bases from J, with 11 bases between. CDR3 loop: CASSERDWQETQYF. The CDR3 coding sequence is TGTGCCAGCAGCGAGAGGGACTGGCAAGAGACCCAGTACTTC.

V gene TRBV18 combines with J gene TRBJ2-3; D perhaps matches TRBD1 (5 bases). V lost 3 bases to trimming and J lost 0 bases, with 7 bases between them. Germline V gene data show CDR1 as KGHSH and CDR2 as LQKENI. The CDR3 spans 14 residues. The CDR3, as DNA: TGTGCCAGCTCACCCGACAGAAGCACAGATACGCAGTATTTT. It yields the protein CASSPDRSTDTQYF.

The chain joins TRBV4-2 to TRBJ2-3; 10 bases map to TRBD1. Per the germline V gene, CDR1 is LGHNA and CDR2 is YNFKEQ. Trimming at V came to 0 bases and at J to 4 bases, leaving 22 bases not matched to a gene. The CDR3 sequence is 22 residues long. CDR3 sequence (DNA): TGTGCCAGCAGCCAAGATTATACCTTAGGGTTGGGGACAGGGGCTTGGGCAGATACGCAGTATTTT. As protein: CASSQDYTLGLGTGAWADTQYF.

CDR3 region: CASSMSGGSYNEQFF. The CDR3 DNA reads as TGTGCCAGCAGCATGAGCGGGGGGTCCTACAATGAGCAGTTCTTC. V usage is TRBV7-9 and J usage is TRBJ2-1, with 9 nucleotides matching TRBD2. This CDR3 has 15 amino acids. V gave up 5 bases and J gave up 1 base; unmatched junction bases: 3. Germline assignment: CDR1 SEHNR and CDR2 FQNEAQ (reference sequence).

J is TRBJ1-2 and V is TRBV28, with 7 positions matching TRBD1. This CDR3 is 15 amino acids long. V gave up 5 bases and J gave up 1 base; unmatched junction bases: 7. The germline V gene encodes CDR1 MDHEN and CDR2 SYDVKM. The chain's CDR3 is CASSLQGKGNYGYTF. CDR3 in DNA: TGTGCCAGCAGTCTACAGGGGAAGGGTAACTATGGCTACACCTTC.

This chain links TRBV6-5 with TRBJ2-3, with TRBD2 matching 7 bases. CDR3 length: 12 amino acids. The germline gives CDR1 MNHEY, CDR2 SVGAGI. V trimming: 10 bases; J trimming: 0 bases; junction bases outside the gene matches: 1. The CDR3 is CATSGSTDTQYF. The CDR3 DNA follows: TGTGCCACTAGCGGTAGCACAGATACGCAGTATTTT.

The chain couples TRBV10-3 to TRBJ2-7, with 14 bases matching TRBD2. Per the germline V gene, CDR1 is ENHRY and CDR2 is SYGVKD. This CDR3 is built from 17 residues. With V trimmed by 6 bases and J by 3 bases, 10 bases remained unmatched. CDR3: CAISLPGLAGAHYEQYF. In DNA form, the CDR3 reads TGTGCCATCAGCCTTCCGGGACTAGCGGGAGCCCACTACGAGCAGTACTTC.

This clone appeared once. The chain links TRBV28 to TRBJ1-1; TRBD1 matches 9 bases. This CDR3 contains 14 residues. CDR1 is MDHEN, CDR2 SYDVKM, per germline. J gave up 4 bases and V 7 bases, and 7 bases lay outside the gene matches. CDR3: CASTLGDRVTEAFF. As DNA, the CDR3 is TGTGCCAGCACCTTAGGGGACAGGGTCACTGAAGCTTTCTTT.

The V gene is TRBV28, the J gene TRBJ1-4; D not certain. The CDR3 has 13 amino acids. The germline V gene encodes CDR1 MDHEN and CDR2 SYDVKM. Trimming removed 8 bases from V and 8 bases from J, with 15 bases in between. DNA of the CDR3: TGTGCCAGCTGCTGGCAGGCCAGCGAAAAACTGTTTTTT. It encodes CASCWQASEKLFF.

The rearrangement links TRBV28 to TRBJ2-5; D might be TRBD1 (7 bases). CDR3 length: 16 residues. The V gene lost 4 bases and the J gene lost 7 bases, with 22 bases spanning the gap. CDR1 and CDR2 (germline): MDHEN, SYDVKM. For the CDR3, the DNA is TGTGCCAGCAGTTCTCCTAGGAGACAGGGAGGTGGGACCCAGTACTTC. Translated, it gives CASSSPRRQGGGTQYF. Complete variable domain (other parts from reference TRBV28 and TRBJ2-5): DVKVTQSSRYLVKRTGEKVFLECVQDMDHENMFWYRQDPGLGLRLIYFSYDVKMKEKGDIPEGYSVSREKKERFSLILESASTNQTSMYLCASSSPRRQGGGTQYFGPGTRLLVL.

The genes are TRBV19 and TRBJ2-5; D might be TRBD2 (6 bases). The germline gives CDR1 LNHDA, CDR2 SQIVND (reference sequence). CDR3 length equals 12 residues. Trimming shortened V by 6 bases and J by 6 bases, and 11 bases separated the two germline ends. In DNA form, the CDR3 reads TGTGCCAGTAGCGGGGGTCGACAGACCCAGTACTTC. This encodes CASSGGRQTQYF.

This clone came up a few times. The J gene is TRBJ1-5, the V gene TRBV19; 8 positions agree with TRBD1. Germline assignment: CDR1 LNHDA and CDR2 SQIVND (reference sequence). This CDR3 contains 15 residues. V was pared by 1 base and J by 7 bases, with 6 bases of the junction left unmatched. The DNA for the CDR3 is TGTGCCAGTAGTATAGGGGAAGGGACAGGACAGCCCCAGCATTTT. Translated: CASSIGEGTGQPQHF.

This sequence joins TRBV28 and TRBJ1-1, with D possibly matching TRBD1 (6 bases). V was pared by 7 bases and J by 8 bases, with 14 bases between. The CDR3 totals 12 residues. Germline lookup yields CDR1 MDHEN and CDR2 SYDVKM. In DNA, the CDR3 is TGTGCCAGCAACCGACCCGGGACAGAAGCTTTCTTT. This encodes CASNRPGTEAFF.

The chain employs TRBV6-5 and TRBJ2-2; D remains ambiguous. Germline V gene data show CDR1 as MNHEY and CDR2 as SVGAGI. The CDR3 is made up of 11 amino acids. V was cut by 5 bases and J by 7 bases, with 5 bases left in between. This CDR3 reads CASSQNGELFF. CDR3 bases: TGTGCCAGCAGTCAGAACGGGGAGCTGTTTTTT.

This clone was recorded once. The chain links TRBV28 to TRBJ2-7; D is unclear. The length of the CDR3 is 12 residues. The germline gives CDR1 MDHEN, CDR2 SYDVKM. With 6 bases removed from V and 1 base from J, the gap between germline ends came to 7 bases. CDR3 DNA sequence: TGTGCCAGCAGGAGGTTGTCCTACGAGCAGTACTTC. This codes for CASRRLSYEQYF. The full variable domain, in which reference TRBV28 and TRBJ2-7 provide the parts outside the CDR3, is DVKVTQSSRYLVKRTGEKVFLECVQDMDHENMFWYRQDPGLGLRLIYFSYDVKMKEKGDIPEGYSVSREKKERFSLILESASTNQTSMYLCASRRLSYEQYFGPGTRLTVT.

The chain is built from TRBV11-2 and TRBJ2-1, with TRBD2 matching 9 bases. Trimming cost V 8 bases and J 4 bases; bases outside gene matches: 6. This CDR3 region has 14 residues. The germline V gene encodes CDR1 SGHAT and CDR2 FQNNGV. CDR3 region: CASCLAGVYNEQFF. In DNA form, the CDR3 reads TGTGCCAGCTGTTTAGCGGGAGTTTACAATGAGCAGTTCTTC. The full variable domain, completed using reference TRBV11-2 and TRBJ2-1, is EAGVAQSPRYKIIEKRQSVAFWCNPISGHATLYWYQQILGQGPKLLIQFQNNGVVDDSQLPKDRFSAERLKGVDSTLKIQPAKLEDSAVYLCASCLAGVYNEQFFGPGTRLTVL.

V gene TRBV30 combines with J gene TRBJ2-1, with D maybe TRBD2 (6 bases). V dropped 2 bases and J dropped 2 bases, with 10 bases sitting between them. The CDR3 consists of 14 residues. Germline loops: CDR1 GTSNPN, CDR2 SVGIG (reference sequence). CDR3 amino acids: CAWSYGRAYNEQFF. CDR3 DNA sequence: TGTGCCTGGAGTTACGGGAGAGCCTACAATGAGCAGTTCTTC.

This chain connects TRBV5-6 to TRBJ2-3; D call uncertain. Germline CDR1 is SGHDT and CDR2 is YYEEEE. The CDR3 extends over 13 amino acids. Trimming cost V 0 bases and J 4 bases, with 6 bases left between them. The CDR3 protein is CASSLVASDTQYF. The CDR3 DNA reads as TGTGCCAGCAGCTTGGTGGCCTCAGATACGCAGTATTTT.

The chain has TRBV9 and TRBJ1-4; no firm D call. Trimming shortened V by 2 bases and J by 8 bases, and 13 bases separated the two germline ends. Germline V lookup: CDR1 SGDLS, CDR2 YYNGEE. There are 14 residues in the CDR3. The CDR3 loop is CASSVGRGGEKLFF. The CDR3 DNA follows: TGTGCCAGCAGCGTCGGGAGAGGCGGGGAAAAACTGTTTTTT.

The gene calls are TRBV15 and TRBJ1-3, with D uncertain. The germline CDR1 and CDR2 sequences are LNHNV and YYDKDF (reference sequence). V lost 1 base, J lost 0 bases, and 4 bases lay in between. The CDR3 contains 14 residues. The CDR3 nucleotides read TGTGCCACCAGCAGAGCCTTCTCTGGAAACACCATATATTTT. It translates to CATSRAFSGNTIYF. Looking up the rest from reference TRBV15 and TRBJ1-3 gives the full variable domain: DAMVIQNPRYQVTQFGKPVTLSCSQTLNHNVMYWYQQKSSQAPKLLFHYYDKDFNNEADTPDNFQSRRPNTSFCFLDIRSPGLGDTAMYLCATSRAFSGNTIYFGEGSWLTVV.